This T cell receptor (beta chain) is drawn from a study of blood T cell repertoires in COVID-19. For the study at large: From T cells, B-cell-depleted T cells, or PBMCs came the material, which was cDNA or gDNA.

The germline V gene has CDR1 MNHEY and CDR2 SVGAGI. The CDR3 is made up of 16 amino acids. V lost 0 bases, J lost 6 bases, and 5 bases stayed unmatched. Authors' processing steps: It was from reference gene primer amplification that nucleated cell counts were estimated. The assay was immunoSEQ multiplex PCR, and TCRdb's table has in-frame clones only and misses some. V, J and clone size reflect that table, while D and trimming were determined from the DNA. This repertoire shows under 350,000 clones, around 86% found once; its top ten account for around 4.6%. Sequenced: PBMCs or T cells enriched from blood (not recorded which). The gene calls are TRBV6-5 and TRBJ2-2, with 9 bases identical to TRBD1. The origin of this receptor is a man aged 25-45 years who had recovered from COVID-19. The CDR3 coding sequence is TGTGCCAGCAGTTACTCGACACAGGGGGCCCCCGGGGAGCTGTTTTTT. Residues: CASSYSTQGAPGELFF.